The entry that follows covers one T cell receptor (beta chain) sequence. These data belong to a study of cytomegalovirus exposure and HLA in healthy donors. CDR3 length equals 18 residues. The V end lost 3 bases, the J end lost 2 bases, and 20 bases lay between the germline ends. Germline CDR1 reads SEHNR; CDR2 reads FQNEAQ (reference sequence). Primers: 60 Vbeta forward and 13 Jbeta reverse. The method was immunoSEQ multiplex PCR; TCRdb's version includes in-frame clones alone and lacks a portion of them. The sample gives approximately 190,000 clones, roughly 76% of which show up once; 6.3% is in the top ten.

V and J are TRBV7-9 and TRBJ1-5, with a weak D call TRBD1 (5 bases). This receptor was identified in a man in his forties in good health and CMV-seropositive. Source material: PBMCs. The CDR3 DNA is TGTGCCAGCAGCTTCTGGATCGGGGGTGGAATGGGCAATCAGCCCCAGCATTTT. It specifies CASSFWIGGGMGNQPQHF.